This TCR beta chain came from a study of response to subunit inactivated influenza vaccine (dated by TCRdb to between 2017 and 2018). Some background on the complete study: Deep quantitative T cell receptor repertoire profiling was used in the study to track responses to a trivalent subunit inactivated influenza vaccine.

In the case of this clonotype: No cognate antigen has been identified for it. There are no base qualities to consult, and no much larger clone falls within one base.

The library relied on RT-PCR. Sequenced on an Illumina HiSeq 2500. Starting from the raw public reads, TCRdb applied fastp trimming at Q25, assembled clones with MiXCR and retained in-frame beta chains. Every entry covers one CDR3 protein and lists the most common genes and DNA from its rows. Counted in this sample were under 550,000 distinct CDR3 sequences; roughly 8.2% of them appeared once. The ten largest clones capture 10% to 15% of the sample. V loses 6 bases, J loses 5 bases, and the germline ends lie 14 bases apart. The germline V gene specifies MDHEN as CDR1 and SYDVKM as CDR2. Taken from cysteine to phenylalanine, the CDR3 has 13 residues. The CDR3 DNA has 39 bases and is translated from base 1. Broader findings and caveats from the paper: It was suggested by the authors that each seasonal influenza vaccination may recruit only a limited number of new T cells.

The sequence derives from a man aged 50-75 years who received an inactivated influenza vaccine. Donor details come from another sample of the same person, matched by shared clones. Sample: PBMCs from blood, taken roughly 24 months after vaccination. This chain is built from TRBV28 and TRBJ2-7; TRBD1 is a possible D gene, resting on 6 matching bases. The sequenced DNA: TGTGCCAGCAGGGACAGTAGACGGGACGAGCAGTACTTC. It translates as CASRDSRRDEQYF.